This T cell receptor (beta chain) was captured in a study of cytomegalovirus exposure and HLA in healthy donors. Study summary: About 85 million unique TCR sequences came from HLA-typed donors in an early release. Study findings and constraints: Among the CMV-associated chains, a few were confirmed in vitro as specific for CMV antigens.

In the case of this clone: Its antigen is unidentified.

Use of 60 Vbeta and 13 Jbeta primers characterized the PCR. As processed by the authors: Some 11 million of the 60 million to 80 million unique TCR beta chains counted in a later analysis were shared. The method was immunoSEQ multiplex PCR; TCRdb's version includes in-frame clones alone and lacks a portion of them. That table furnishes V, J and clone size, whereas the DNA furnished D and trimming. The sample yields approximately 150,000 clones, 80% seen once. The sequenced sample was PBMCs. The source of this sequence is a man aged 25 to 40 in good health and CMV-seronegative.

Written as DNA, the CDR3 is TGTGCCAGCAGCAAAGGGGATGCGAGTGGCTACACCTTC. Its translation is CASSKGDASGYTF. The chain employs TRBV7-9 and TRBJ1-2, with a possible D match to TRBD1 (5 bases). V gave up 5 bases and J gave up 7 bases, with 14 bases separating them. The CDR3 runs to 13 residues. From germline, CDR1 is SEHNR and CDR2 FQNEAQ (reference sequence).